This T cell receptor beta chain was captured by sequencing in a study of post-analysis software for immune sequencing data. Study-level information: Patients had relapsing-remitting, secondary progressive or progressive-relapsing multiple sclerosis; some lacked subtype. Study-wide findings and caveats: Controls had significantly higher normalized Chao1 diversity than multiple sclerosis patients. Relative to controls, patients had several TRBV segments at higher frequency, with TRBV5-6, TRBV5-1 and TRBV20-1 among these.

As for this clonotype: Antigen unknown.

Built from TCR beta cDNA, the libraries had unique molecular identifiers in them. T cells, about 0.9 to 10 million of them, yielded hundreds of thousands of cDNA molecules. TCRdb itself ran the PCR reads through MiXCR, one entry per CDR3 protein. The sample includes some 800,000 distinct CDR3 sequences, around 46% of them seen just once. The V segment lost 6 bases and the J segment 5 bases; nucleotides outside the gene matches: 5. This CDR3 comprises 13 residues. Per the germline V gene, CDR1 is MDHEN and CDR2 is SYDVKM. The receptor comes from a girl under 18 with multiple sclerosis. The chain uses TRBV28 and TRBJ2-5, with TRBD1 matching 8 bases. The sample comprised blood. CDR3 DNA sequence: TGTGCCAGCAGACAGGGGGTCGCGGAGACCCAGTACTTC. Translating it yields CASRQGVAETQYF.